The present TCR beta chain was sequenced within a study of blood T cell repertoires in COVID-19 (TCRdb year 2020). Study-level background: Samples from collaborators originated in the United States, Italy and Spain and spanned both the acute and convalescent phases of COVID-19. A de-identified subject ID, COVID-19 status, age in years and sex were almost always included in the sample metadata. The dataset comprised deeply sampled blood TCRbeta repertoires from subjects exposed to, actively infected with, or recovered from COVID-19. A freely available public database, intended as a resource for researchers studying the immune response to SARS-CoV-2, is where the repertoires were released. Where HLA class I and class II types were available, the types were taken from metadata supplied by the sample provider, not from assay-based typing. The prospective study material was composed of cDNA or gDNA derived from T cells, B-cell-depleted T cells, or PBMCs. The samples were drawn from two sources: the first 160 participants of the ongoing ImmuneRACE study, and some 1,300 subjects contributed by 6 global collaborators. Study-wide conclusions, independent of this receptor: Clinical and demographic metadata were provided uncurated, with the amount varying by source and participant.

This clone was detected once. Its target antigen remains unknown. Base qualities are not at hand, and no much larger clone is one base apart. Another Seattle source contributed samples from volunteer blood donors who had recovered from COVID-19. Collaborating institutions collected whole blood in K2EDTA tubes following their own protocols. For TCRbeta analysis, collaborators shipped samples in one of three forms: frozen whole blood, isolated PBMCs, or DNA extracted from either of those sample types. TCRbeta CDR3 regions were amplified from genomic DNA by means of the immunoSEQ Assay, a bias-controlled multiplex PCR. On the study's bioinformatics: Nucleated cell counts per sample were estimated from amplification of reference gene primers within the assay. To quantify the absolute abundance of each unique TCRbeta CDR3 rearrangement, sequence reads were collapsed and filtered. For each sample, productive Simpson clonality was calculated by taking the square root of Simpson's diversity index across productive rearrangements. TCRdb took this table from immuneACCESS and kept in-frame rearrangements with V and J called. Such tables lack part of the clones; where checked against another copy, unresolved V genes explain under half of the gap, and the rest is unexplained. V and J calls and clone size follow that table, whereas D and trimming were derived from the DNA. The sample table holds around 250,000 clones, of which roughly nine tenths were seen once. The ten biggest clones cover approximately 4.6% of the sample.

From the cysteine through the phenylalanine, the CDR3 covers 15 amino acids. Only the CDR3 part of the read is kept: 45 bases, read in frame from the first base. For CDR1 and CDR2, the germline V gene lists SGHTA and FQGNSA. The trim is 2 bases for V and 1 base for J, with a gap of 9 bases between the germline ends. The sample consisted of peripheral blood. The rearrangement combines TRBV7-2 with TRBJ1-3; the D region possibly corresponds to TRBD1 (6 bases align). This receptor was identified in a woman in her thirties or forties who had recovered from COVID-19. The encoded CDR3 is CASSLSQGSGNTIYF. The nucleotide sequence is given as TGTGCCAGCAGCTTATCGCAGGGGTCTGGAAACACCATATATTTT.